In this sample, the clone carrying this T cell receptor beta chain turned up a few times. Its target is not known. This entry is derived from a study of response to subunit inactivated influenza vaccine. Study-wide results and caveats: Researchers suggested that each seasonal influenza vaccination recruits few new T cells.

This CDR3 contains 15 residues. V was clipped by 0 bases and J by 0 bases, with 10 bases between them. In germline, CDR1 is SGHRS, CDR2 YFSETQ. TCRdb called the RT-PCR reads again in MiXCR, with one record for every CDR3 protein. The repertoire consists of approximately 570,000 distinct CDR3 sequences, with less than 8% occurring once and the leading ten covering 10% to 15%. Material: PBMCs from blood, obtained roughly 24 months after vaccination. The receptor's source is a man aged 50 to 75 who received an inactivated influenza vaccine. This chain connects TRBV5-1 to TRBJ2-7; D may be TRBD1 or TRBD2 (5 bases each). CDR3 in amino acids: CASSLVRGDSYEQYF. The CDR3 DNA is TGCGCCAGCAGCTTGGTGCGAGGGGACTCCTACGAGCAGTACTTC.